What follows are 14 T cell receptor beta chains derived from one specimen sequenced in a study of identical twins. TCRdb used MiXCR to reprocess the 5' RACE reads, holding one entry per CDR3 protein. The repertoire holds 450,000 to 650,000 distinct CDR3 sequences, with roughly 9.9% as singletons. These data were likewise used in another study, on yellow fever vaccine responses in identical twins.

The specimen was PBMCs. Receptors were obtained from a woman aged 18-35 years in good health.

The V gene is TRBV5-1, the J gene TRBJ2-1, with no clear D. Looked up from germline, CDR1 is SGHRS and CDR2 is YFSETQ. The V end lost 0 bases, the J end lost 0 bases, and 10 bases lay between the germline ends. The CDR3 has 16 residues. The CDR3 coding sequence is TGCGCCAGCAGCTTGGTAGGGTTGGACTCCTACAATGAGCAGTTCTTC. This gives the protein CASSLVGLDSYNEQFF. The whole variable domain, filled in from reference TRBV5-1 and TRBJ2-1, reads KAGVTQTPRYLIKTRGQQVTLSCSPISGHRSVSWYQQTPGQGLQFLFEYFSETQRNKGNFPGRFSGRQFSNSRSEMNVSTLELGDSALYLCASSLVGLDSYNEQFFGPGTRLTVL.

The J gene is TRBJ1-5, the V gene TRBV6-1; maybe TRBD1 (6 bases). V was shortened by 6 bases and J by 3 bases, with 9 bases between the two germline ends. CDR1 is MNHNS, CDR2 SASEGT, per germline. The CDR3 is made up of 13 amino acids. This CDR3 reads CASSDRPNQPQHF. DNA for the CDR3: TGTGCCAGCAGCGACAGGCCCAATCAGCCCCAGCATTTT.

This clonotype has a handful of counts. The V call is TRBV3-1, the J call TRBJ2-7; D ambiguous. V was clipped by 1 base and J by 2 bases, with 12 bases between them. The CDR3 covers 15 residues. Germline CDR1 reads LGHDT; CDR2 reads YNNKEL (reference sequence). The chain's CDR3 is CASSQVRHRTYEQYF. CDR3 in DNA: TGTGCCAGCAGCCAAGTGCGACACAGAACCTACGAGCAGTACTTC.

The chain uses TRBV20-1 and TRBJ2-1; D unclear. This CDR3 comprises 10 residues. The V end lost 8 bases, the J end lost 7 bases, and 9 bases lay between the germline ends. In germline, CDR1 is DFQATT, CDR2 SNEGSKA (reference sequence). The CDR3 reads CSPTNNEQFF. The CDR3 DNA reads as TGCAGTCCTACTAATAATGAGCAGTTCTTC.

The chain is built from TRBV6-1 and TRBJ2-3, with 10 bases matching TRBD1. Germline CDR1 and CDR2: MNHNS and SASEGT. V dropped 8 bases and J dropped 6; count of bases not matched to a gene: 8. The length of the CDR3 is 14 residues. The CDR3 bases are TGTGCCAGCGGACGACAGGGGGCACGGGATACGCAGTATTTT. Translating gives CASGRQGARDTQYF.

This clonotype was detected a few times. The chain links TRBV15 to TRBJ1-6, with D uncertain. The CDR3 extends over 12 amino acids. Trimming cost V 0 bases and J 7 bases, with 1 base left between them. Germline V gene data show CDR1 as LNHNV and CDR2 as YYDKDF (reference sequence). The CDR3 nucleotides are TGTGCCACCAGCAGAGAAAATTCACCCCTCCACTTT. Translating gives CATSRENSPLHF.

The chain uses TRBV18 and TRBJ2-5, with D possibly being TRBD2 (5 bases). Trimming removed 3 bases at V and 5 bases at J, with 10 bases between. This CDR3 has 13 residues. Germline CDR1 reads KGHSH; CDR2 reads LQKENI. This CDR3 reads CASSPPGDETQYF. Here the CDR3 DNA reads TGTGCCAGCTCACCGCCCGGGGATGAGACCCAGTACTTC.

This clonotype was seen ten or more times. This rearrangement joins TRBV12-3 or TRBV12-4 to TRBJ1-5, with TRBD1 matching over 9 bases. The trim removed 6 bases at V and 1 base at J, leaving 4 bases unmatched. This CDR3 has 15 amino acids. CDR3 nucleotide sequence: TGTGCCAGCAGGGGGACAGGGAGGAGCAATCAGCCCCAGCATTTT. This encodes CASRGTGRSNQPQHF.

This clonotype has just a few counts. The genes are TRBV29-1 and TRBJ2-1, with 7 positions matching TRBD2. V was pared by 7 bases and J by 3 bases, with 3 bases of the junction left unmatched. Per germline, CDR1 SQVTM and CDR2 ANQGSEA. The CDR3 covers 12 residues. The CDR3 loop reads CSGGLFYNEQFF. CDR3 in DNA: TGCAGCGGGGGACTATTCTACAATGAGCAGTTCTTC.

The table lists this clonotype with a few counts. The CDR3 protein is CATSDRTSGAYNEQFF. The CDR3 nucleotides read TGTGCCACCAGTGACCGAACTAGCGGCGCATACAATGAGCAGTTCTTC. V is TRBV24-1 and J is TRBJ2-1, with 8 positions matching TRBD2. The CDR3 totals 16 residues. J was trimmed by 4 bases and V by 4 bases; bases with no gene match: 8. The germline V gene has CDR1 KGHDR and CDR2 SFDVKD.

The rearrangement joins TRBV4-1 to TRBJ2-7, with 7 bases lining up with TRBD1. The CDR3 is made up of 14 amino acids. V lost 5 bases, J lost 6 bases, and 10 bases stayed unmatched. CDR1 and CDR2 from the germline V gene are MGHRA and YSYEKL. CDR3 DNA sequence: TGCGCCAGCAGCTACGGGACAGTAAGAGCCGAGCAGTACTTC. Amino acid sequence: CASSYGTVRAEQYF.

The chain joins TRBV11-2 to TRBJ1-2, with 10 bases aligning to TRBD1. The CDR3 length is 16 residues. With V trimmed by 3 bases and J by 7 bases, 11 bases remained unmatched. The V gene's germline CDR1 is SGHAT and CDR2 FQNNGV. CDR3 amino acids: CASSLGVTGTGVGYTF. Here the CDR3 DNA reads TGTGCCAGCAGCTTGGGAGTCACCGGGACAGGGGTTGGCTACACCTTC.

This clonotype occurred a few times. The CDR3 sequence: CASSLVTSGAYNEQFF. DNA of the CDR3: TGTGCCAGCAGTTTAGTTACTAGCGGGGCCTACAATGAGCAGTTCTTC. The chain combines TRBV12-3 or TRBV12-4 with TRBJ2-1; 10 bases align to TRBD2. The CDR3 is 16 residues long. J gave up 2 bases and V 1 base, and 2 bases lay outside the gene matches.

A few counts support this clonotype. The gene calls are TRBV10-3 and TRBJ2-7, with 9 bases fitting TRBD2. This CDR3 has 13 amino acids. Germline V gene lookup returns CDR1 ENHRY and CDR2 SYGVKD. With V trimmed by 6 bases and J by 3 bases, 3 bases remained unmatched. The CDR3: CAIRGTSSYEQYF. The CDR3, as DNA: TGTGCCATCAGAGGGACTAGCAGCTACGAGCAGTACTTC.